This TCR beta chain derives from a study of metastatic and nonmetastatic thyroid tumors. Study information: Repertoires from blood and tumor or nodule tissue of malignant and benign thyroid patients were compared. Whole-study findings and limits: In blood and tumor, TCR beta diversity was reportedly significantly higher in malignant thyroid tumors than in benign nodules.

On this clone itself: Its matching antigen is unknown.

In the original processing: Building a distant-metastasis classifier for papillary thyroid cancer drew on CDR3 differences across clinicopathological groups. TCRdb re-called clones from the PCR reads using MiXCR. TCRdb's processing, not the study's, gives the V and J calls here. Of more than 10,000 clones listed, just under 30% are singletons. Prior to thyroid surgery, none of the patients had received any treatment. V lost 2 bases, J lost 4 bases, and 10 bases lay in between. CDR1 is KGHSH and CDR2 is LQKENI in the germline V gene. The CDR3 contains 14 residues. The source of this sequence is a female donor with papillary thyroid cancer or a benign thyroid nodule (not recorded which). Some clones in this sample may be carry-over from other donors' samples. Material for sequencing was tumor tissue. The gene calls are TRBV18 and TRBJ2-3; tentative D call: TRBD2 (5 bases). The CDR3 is CASSPSGSADTQYF. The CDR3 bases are TGTGCCAGCTCACCAAGTGGTAGCGCAGATACGCAGTATTTT.